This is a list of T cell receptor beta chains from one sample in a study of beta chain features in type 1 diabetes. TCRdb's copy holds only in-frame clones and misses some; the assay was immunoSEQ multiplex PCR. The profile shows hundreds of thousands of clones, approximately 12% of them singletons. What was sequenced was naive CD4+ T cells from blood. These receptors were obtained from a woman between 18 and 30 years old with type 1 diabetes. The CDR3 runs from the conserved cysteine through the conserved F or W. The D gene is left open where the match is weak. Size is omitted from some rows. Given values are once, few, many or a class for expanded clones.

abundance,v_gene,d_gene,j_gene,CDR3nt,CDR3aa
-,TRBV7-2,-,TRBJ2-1,TGTGCCAGCAGCTTGACAGCAGAGTACAATGAGCAGTTCTTC,CASSLTAEYNEQFF
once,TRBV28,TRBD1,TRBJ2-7,TGTGCCAGCAGCAGAGGGGGGACAGGGAAGACCCACGAGCAGTACTTC,CASSRGGTGKTHEQYF
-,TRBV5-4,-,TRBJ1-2,TGTGCCAGCAGCCCCGGTGGGAGTAACTATGGCTACACCTTC,CASSPGGSNYGYTF
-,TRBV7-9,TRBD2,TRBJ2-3,TGTGCCAGCAGCCAAGAGGTGGTCGGGAGGGGAGATACGCAGTATTTT,CASSQEVVGRGDTQYF
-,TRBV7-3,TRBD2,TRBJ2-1,TGTGCCAGCAGCTTAGGGGTAGCGGGAGGAAATGAGCAGTTCTTC,CASSLGVAGGNEQFF
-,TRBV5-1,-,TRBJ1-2,TGCGCCAGCAGCATTCAGGCGAACTATGGCTACACCTTC,CASSIQANYGYTF
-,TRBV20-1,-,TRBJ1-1,TGCAGTGCCCGAGATACTGAAGCTTTCTTT,CSARDTEAFF
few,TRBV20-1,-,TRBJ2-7,TGCAGTGCGAGAGCCGGTAGTATAAGCTTC,CSARAGSISF
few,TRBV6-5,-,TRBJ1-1,TGTGCCAGCAGTTACTCGGGCGTAGCTTTCTTT,CASSYSGVAFF
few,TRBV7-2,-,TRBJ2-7,TGTGCCAGCAGCTTAGGCACGGGAAACTACGAGCAGTACTTC,CASSLGTGNYEQYF
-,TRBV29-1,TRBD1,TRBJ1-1,TGCAGCGTTATCCCGACAGGGACCACTGAAGCTTTCTTT,CSVIPTGTTEAFF
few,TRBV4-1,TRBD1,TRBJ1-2,TGCGCCAGCAGCCAACCCGACAGGGCCTATGGCTACACCTTC,CASSQPDRAYGYTF
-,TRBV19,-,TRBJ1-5,TGTGCCAGTAGTATAGCGCCTAGTTGGGGCAATCAGCCCCAGCATTTT,CASSIAPSWGNQPQHF
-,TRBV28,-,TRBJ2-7,TGTGCCAGCAGCACCGGGACAACCTACGAGCAGTACTTC,CASSTGTTYEQYF
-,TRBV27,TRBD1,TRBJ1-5,TGTGCCAGCCAACAGGGGTGGGATCAGCCCCAGCATTTT,CASQQGWDQPQHF
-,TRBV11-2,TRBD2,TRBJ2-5,TGTGCCAGCAGAAATAGCGGGACTAGCCGGGAGACCCAGTACTTC,CASRNSGTSRETQYF
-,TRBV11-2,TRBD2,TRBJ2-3,TGTGCCAGCAGCTTAGAAGGGCTAGCGGGGGCAGATACGCAGTATTTT,CASSLEGLAGADTQYF
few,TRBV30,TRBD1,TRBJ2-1,TGTGCCTGGAGTACTCTCCAACCGGGACAGGGGGCCGATGAGCAGTTCTTC,CAWSTLQPGQGADEQFF
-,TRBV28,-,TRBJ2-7,TGTGCCAGCAGTTTAGGGGGGGCCAGCTACGAGCAGTACTTC,CASSLGGASYEQYF
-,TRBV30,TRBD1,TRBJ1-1,TGTGCCGGCGAAAGGGACAGCGGCACTGAAGCTTTCTTT,CAGERDSGTEAFF
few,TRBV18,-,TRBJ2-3,TGTGCCAGCTCTCGCGCCACAGATACGCAGTATTTT,CASSRATDTQYF
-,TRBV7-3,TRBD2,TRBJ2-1,TGTGCCAGCAGCCCGTATGGCGGCGGGAGTTCCTACAATGAGCAGTTCTTC,CASSPYGGGSSYNEQFF
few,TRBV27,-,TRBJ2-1,TGTGCCAGCAAAGCCTTCTCCTACAATGAGCAGTTCTTC,CASKAFSYNEQFF
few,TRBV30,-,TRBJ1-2,TGTGCCTGGAGTCTACAGGGTGACTATGGCTACACCTTC,CAWSLQGDYGYTF
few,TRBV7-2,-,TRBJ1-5,TGTGCCAGCAGCTTAGGGGGGGGCAATCAGCCCCAGCATTTT,CASSLGGGNQPQHF
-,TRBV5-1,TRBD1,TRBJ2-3,TGCGCCAGCAGCGTGGGACAGGATTCAGATACGCAGTATTTT,CASSVGQDSDTQYF
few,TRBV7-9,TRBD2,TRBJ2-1,TGTGCCAGCAGCTTTTTCCTAGCGGGTGACAATGAGCAGTTCTTC,CASSFFLAGDNEQFF
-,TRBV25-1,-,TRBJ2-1,TGTGCCAGCCGTTTAGGAGGTCCCTACAATGAGCAGTTCTTC,CASRLGGPYNEQFF
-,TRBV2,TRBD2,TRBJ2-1,TGTGCCAGTTATACTAGCGGACCTCCCTACAATGAGCAGTTCTTC,CASYTSGPPYNEQFF
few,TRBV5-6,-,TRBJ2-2,TGTGCCAGCAGCTTGGCTGTGCAGGGGCGGACCGGGGAGCTGTTTTTT,CASSLAVQGRTGELFF
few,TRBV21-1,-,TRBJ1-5,TGTGCCAGCAGCAGCCACCGACAGGGGGGGTATCAGCCCCAGCATTTT,CASSSHRQGGYQPQHF
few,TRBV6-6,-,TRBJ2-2,TGTGCCAGCATCAAGACCGGGGGAGACGGGGAGCTGTTTTTT,CASIKTGGDGELFF
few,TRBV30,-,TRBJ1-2,TGTGCCTGGAGTCGGGACTATGGCTACACCTTC,CAWSRDYGYTF
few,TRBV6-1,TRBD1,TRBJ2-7,TGTGCCAGCAGAACTGGGACAGGGGGAGATTACGAGCAGTACTTC,CASRTGTGGDYEQYF
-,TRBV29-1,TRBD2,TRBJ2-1,TGCAGCGTTACACTAGCGGGAGGGTTAAATGAGCAGTTCTTC,CSVTLAGGLNEQFF
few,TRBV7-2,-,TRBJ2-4,TGTGCCAGCAGCCGACAGGCCGCTGGGGAAAACATTCAGTACTTC,CASSRQAAGENIQYF
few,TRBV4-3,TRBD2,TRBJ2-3,TGCGCCAGCAGCCAAGCGACTAGCGGGGGGGTTGATACGCAGTATTTT,CASSQATSGGVDTQYF
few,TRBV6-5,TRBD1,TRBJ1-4,TGTGCCAGCAGTCGCGACAGGGGGCCTGGGGAAAAACTGTTTTTT,CASSRDRGPGEKLFF
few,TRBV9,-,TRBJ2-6,TGTGCCAGCAGCGTAGCCACAGGTCCTGGGGCCAACGTCCTGACTTTC,CASSVATGPGANVLTF
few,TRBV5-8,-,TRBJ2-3,TGTGCCAGCAGCCCGTATGGGGTAGGGGCAGATACGCAGTATTTT,CASSPYGVGADTQYF
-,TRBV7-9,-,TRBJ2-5,TGTGCCAGCAGCCCCCGGACAGAAATGCCTCCAACCCAGTACTTC,CASSPRTEMPPTQYF
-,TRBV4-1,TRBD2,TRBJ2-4,TGCGCCAGCAGCCAAGATCGACTAGCGGGAGAAATTGGCAAAAACATTCAGTACTTC,CASSQDRLAGEIGKNIQYF
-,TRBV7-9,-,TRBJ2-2,TGTGCCAGCAGCCAGGACTTGAACACCGGGGAGCTGTTTTTT,CASSQDLNTGELFF
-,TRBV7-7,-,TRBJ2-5,TGTGCCAGCAGCTTGGGGGCAAGAGAGACCCAGTACTTC,CASSLGARETQYF
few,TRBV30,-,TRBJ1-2,TGTGCCTGGGCCCCCGGGGGTGGCTACACCTTC,CAWAPGGGYTF
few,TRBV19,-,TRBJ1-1,TGTGCCAGTAAGGCGGCGAACACTGAAGCTTTCTTT,CASKAANTEAFF
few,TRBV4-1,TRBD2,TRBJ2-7,TGCGCCAGCAGCCAAGATTCTGCGACTAGCGCTGGGTACGAGCAGTACTTC,CASSQDSATSAGYEQYF
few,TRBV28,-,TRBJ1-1,TGTGCCAGCAGCGGACCGGGTAATGGGGCCACTGAAGCTTTCTTT,CASSGPGNGATEAFF
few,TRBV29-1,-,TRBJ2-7,TGCAGCGCCACGTTCACCCACAGCCTCTACGAGCAGTACTTC,CSATFTHSLYEQYF
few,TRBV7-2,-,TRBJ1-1,TGTGCCAGCAGCGCTGACAGGAACACTGAAGCTTTCTTT,CASSADRNTEAFF
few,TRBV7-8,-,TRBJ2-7,TGTGCCAGCAGCTTTACCTACGAGCAGTACTTC,CASSFTYEQYF
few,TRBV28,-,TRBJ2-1,TGTGCCAGCAGTTTAAGCATGTGGCAGTTCTTC,CASSLSMWQFF
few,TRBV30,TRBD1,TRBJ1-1,TGTGCCTGGTCCGGGACAGGGGAAGCTTTCTTT,CAWSGTGEAFF
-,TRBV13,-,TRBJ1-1,TGTGCCAGCAGCCCCTCCCCGGGGGTGAACACTGAAGCTTTCTTT,CASSPSPGVNTEAFF